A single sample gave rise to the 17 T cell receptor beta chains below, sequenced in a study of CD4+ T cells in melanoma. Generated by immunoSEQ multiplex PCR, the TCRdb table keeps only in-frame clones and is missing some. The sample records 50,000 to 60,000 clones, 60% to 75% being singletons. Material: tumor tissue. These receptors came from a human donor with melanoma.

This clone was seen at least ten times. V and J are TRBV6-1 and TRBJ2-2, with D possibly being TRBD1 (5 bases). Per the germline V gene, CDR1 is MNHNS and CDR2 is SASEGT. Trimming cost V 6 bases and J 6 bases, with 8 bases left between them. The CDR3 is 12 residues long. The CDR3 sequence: CASRLGAGELFF. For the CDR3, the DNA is TGTGCCAGCAGGTTAGGGGCCGGGGAGCTGTTTTTT.

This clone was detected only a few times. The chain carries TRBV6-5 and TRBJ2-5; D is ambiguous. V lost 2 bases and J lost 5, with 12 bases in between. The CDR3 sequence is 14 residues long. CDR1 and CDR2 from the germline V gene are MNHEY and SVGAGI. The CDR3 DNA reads TGTGCCAGCAGTTACACCGGCGTCCAGGAGACCCAGTACTTC. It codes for CASSYTGVQETQYF.

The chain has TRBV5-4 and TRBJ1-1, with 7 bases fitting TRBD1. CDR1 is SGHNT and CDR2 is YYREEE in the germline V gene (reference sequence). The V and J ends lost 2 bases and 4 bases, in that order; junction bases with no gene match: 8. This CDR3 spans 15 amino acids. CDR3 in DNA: TGTGCCAGCAGCTTTAGAAGGGCAGGGGGCACTGAAGCTTTCTTT. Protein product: CASSFRRAGGTEAFF.

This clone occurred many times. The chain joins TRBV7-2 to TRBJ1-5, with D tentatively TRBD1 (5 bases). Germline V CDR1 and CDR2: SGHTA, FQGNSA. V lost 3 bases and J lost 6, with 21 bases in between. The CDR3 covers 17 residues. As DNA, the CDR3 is TGTGCCAGCAGCTTGGGTCCGACGGGCAGGGAAGGTCAGCCCCAGCATTTT. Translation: CASSLGPTGREGQPQHF.

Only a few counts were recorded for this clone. CDR3 coding DNA: TGTGCCAGCAGTGAATTTACCAGGACAAACAATGAGCAGTTCTTC. Its protein product is CASSEFTRTNNEQFF. The chain joins TRBV6-1 to TRBJ2-1, with D perhaps matching TRBD1 (5 bases). The germline V gene has CDR1 MNHNS and CDR2 SASEGT. V was trimmed by 2 bases and J by 5 bases, leaving 13 bases between them. This CDR3 region has 15 residues.

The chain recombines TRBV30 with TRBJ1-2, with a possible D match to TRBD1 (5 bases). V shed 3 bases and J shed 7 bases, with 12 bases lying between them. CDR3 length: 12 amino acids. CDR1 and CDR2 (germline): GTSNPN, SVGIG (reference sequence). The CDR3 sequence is CAWRYAGSGYTF. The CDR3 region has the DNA TGTGCCTGGAGGTACGCAGGGTCTGGCTACACCTTC.

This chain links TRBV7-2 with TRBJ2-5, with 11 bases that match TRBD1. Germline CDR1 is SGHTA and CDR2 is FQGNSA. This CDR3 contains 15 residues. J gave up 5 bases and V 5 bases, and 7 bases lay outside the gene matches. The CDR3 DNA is TGTGCCAGCAGCATCGGACAGGGGGCGATTGAGACCCAGTACTTC. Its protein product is CASSIGQGAIETQYF. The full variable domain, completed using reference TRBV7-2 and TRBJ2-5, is GAGVSQSPSNKVTEKGKDVELRCDPISGHTALYWYRQSLGQGLEFLIYFQGNSAPDKSGLPSDRFSAERTGGSVSTLTIQRTQQEDSAVYLCASSIGQGAIETQYFGPGTRLLVL.

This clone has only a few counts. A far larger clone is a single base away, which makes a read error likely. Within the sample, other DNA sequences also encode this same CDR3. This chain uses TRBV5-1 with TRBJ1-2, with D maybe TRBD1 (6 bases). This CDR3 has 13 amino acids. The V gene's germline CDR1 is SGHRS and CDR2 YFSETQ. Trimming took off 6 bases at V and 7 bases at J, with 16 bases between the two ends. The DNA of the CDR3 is TGCGCCAGCACCTCATCGGGGGCGTCTGGCTACACCTTC. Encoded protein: CASTSSGASGYTF.

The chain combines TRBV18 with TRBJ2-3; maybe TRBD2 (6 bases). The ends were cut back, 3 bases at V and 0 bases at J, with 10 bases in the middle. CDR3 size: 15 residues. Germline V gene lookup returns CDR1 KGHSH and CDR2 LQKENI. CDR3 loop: CASSPSGSSTDTQYF. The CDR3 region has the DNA TGTGCCAGCTCACCCAGCGGGTCTAGCACAGATACGCAGTATTTT.

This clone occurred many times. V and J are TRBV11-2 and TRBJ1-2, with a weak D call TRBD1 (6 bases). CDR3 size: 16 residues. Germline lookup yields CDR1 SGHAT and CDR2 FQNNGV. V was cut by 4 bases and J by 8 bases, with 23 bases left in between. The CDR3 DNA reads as TGTGCCAGCAGCTCACAGGGTTTATGGGCTGCGGAAGGCTACACCTTC. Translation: CASSSQGLWAAEGYTF.

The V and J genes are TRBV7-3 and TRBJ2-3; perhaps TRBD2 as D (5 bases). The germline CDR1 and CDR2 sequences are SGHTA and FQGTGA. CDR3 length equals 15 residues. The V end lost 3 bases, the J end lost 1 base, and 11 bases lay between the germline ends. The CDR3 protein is CASSLRGWGTDTQYF. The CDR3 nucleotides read TGTGCCAGCAGCTTGAGAGGGTGGGGCACAGATACGCAGTATTTT.

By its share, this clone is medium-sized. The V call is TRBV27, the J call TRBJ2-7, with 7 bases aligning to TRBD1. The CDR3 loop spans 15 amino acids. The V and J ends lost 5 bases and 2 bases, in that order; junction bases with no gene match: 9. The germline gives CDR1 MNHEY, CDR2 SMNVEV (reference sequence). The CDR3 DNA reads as TGTGCCAGCAGTCCTATGTTAGGGGGCCCCTACGAGCAGTACTTC. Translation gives CASSPMLGGPYEQYF.

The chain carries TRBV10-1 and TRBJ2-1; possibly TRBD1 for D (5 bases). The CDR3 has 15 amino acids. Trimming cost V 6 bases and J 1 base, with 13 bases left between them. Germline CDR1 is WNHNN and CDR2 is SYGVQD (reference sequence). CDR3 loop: CASSAQVRSYNEQFF. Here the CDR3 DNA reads TGCGCCAGCAGCGCACAGGTCCGTTCCTACAATGAGCAGTTCTTC.

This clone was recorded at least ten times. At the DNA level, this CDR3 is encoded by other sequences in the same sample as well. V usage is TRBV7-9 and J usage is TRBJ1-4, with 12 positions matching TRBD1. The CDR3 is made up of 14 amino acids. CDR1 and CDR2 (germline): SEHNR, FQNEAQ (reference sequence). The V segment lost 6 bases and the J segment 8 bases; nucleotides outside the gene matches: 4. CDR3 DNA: TGTGCCAGCAGGGGACAGGGGGCGTTAGAAAAACTGTTTTTT. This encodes CASRGQGALEKLFF.

CDR3 in amino acids: CASRPQEGGSPYEQYF. The CDR3 DNA sequence: TGCGCCAGCCGGCCCCAGGAGGGGGGTTCCCCCTACGAGCAGTACTTC. The chain has TRBV5-1 and TRBJ2-7; D may match TRBD1 or TRBD2 (6 bases each). V was clipped by 7 bases and J by 2 bases, with 22 bases between them. There are 16 residues in the CDR3. From germline, CDR1 is SGHRS and CDR2 YFSETQ.

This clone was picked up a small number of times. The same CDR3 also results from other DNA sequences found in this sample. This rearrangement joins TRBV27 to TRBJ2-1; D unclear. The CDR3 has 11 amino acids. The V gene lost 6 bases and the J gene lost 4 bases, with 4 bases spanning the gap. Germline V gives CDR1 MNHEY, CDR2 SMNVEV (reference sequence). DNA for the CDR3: TGTGCCAGCAGAGTGTACAATGAGCAGTTCTTC. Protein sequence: CASRVYNEQFF.

The CDR3 protein is CASSQDDIGGEAFF. The CDR3, as DNA: TGCGCCAGCAGCCAAGATGACATCGGCGGTGAAGCTTTCTTT. The V call is TRBV4-1, the J call TRBJ1-1, with D hard to call. Germline lookup yields CDR1 MGHRA and CDR2 YSYEKL. The germline V and J ends were trimmed by 0 bases and 7 bases, with 12 bases remaining between them. The CDR3 contains 14 residues.